Following are 17 T cell receptor beta chains from one sample sequenced in a study of early stage breast cancer tumors (dated by TCRdb to about 2017). Libraries were prepared through the immunoSEQ multiplex PCR assay. Drawn from immuneACCESS, this table holds only the in-frame rearrangements with V and J called that TCRdb kept. Clones are partly lost; checked studies trace under half to an unresolved V gene and leave the rest unexplained. The sample contains under 45,000 clones, about 78% of them found a single time. Of the sample, about 7% falls within the top ten clones. What was sequenced was blood. All receptors derive from a person aged 45-60 years with breast cancer.

This clone was recorded a few times. The V gene is TRBV14, the J gene TRBJ1-1; D unclear. Germline values: CDR1 SGHDN, CDR2 FVKESK. The CDR3 contains 14 residues. V lost 2 bases to trimming and J lost 6 bases, with 13 bases between them. The CDR3 sequence is CASSQYGLGPEAFF. As DNA, the CDR3 is TGTGCCAGCAGCCAATACGGACTAGGCCCTGAAGCTTTCTTT.

J is TRBJ1-3 and V is TRBV6-1; a possible D gene is TRBD1 (6 bases). Germline CDR1 MNHNS, CDR2 SASEGT. Trimming stripped 5 bases from V and 1 base from J, with 12 bases between. The CDR3 is 15 residues long. The CDR3 DNA reads as TGTGCCAGCAGTTTCACAGGGTCTTCTGGAAACACCATATATTTT. It codes for CASSFTGSSGNTIYF.

The chain combines TRBV5-4 with TRBJ1-2; 7 bases are a match to TRBD1. The CDR3 length is 14 residues. V lost 4 bases, J lost 4 bases, and 7 bases stayed unmatched. Germline V gives CDR1 SGHNT, CDR2 YYREEE (reference sequence). CDR3 in amino acids: CASSEGGSGYGYTF. CDR3 in DNA: TGTGCCAGCAGCGAAGGGGGCTCGGGCTATGGCTACACCTTC.

The gene calls are TRBV9 and TRBJ2-1; D may be TRBD2 (5 bases). V lost 2 bases to trimming and J lost 6 bases, with 15 bases between them. From germline, CDR1 is SGDLS and CDR2 YYNGEE. The CDR3 is 15 residues long. This chain's CDR3 is CASSVENGVLNEQFF. Here the CDR3 DNA reads TGTGCCAGCAGCGTCGAAAACGGGGTCCTCAATGAGCAGTTCTTC.

This chain uses TRBV15 with TRBJ2-3; 9 nucleotides align to TRBD1. J was trimmed by 2 bases and V by 0 bases; bases with no gene match: 3. The CDR3 spans 16 residues. The germline V gene has CDR1 LNHNV and CDR2 YYDKDF (reference sequence). This CDR3 reads CATSRDRTGVTDTQYF. The CDR3 DNA follows: TGTGCCACCAGCAGAGATAGGACAGGGGTCACAGATACGCAGTATTTT. The complete variable domain, with remaining parts taken from reference TRBV15 and TRBJ2-3, reads DAMVIQNPRYQVTQFGKPVTLSCSQTLNHNVMYWYQQKSSQAPKLLFHYYDKDFNNEADTPDNFQSRRPNTSFCFLDIRSPGLGDTAMYLCATSRDRTGVTDTQYFGPGTRLTVL.

The rearrangement joins TRBV5-6 to TRBJ1-3; D is perhaps TRBD1 (6 bases). This CDR3 has 14 amino acids. V shed 4 bases and J shed 2 bases, with 10 bases lying between them. CDR1 is SGHDT and CDR2 is YYEEEE in the germline V gene. DNA for the CDR3: TGTGCCAGCAGCCTGTACAGGGCTGGAAACACCATATATTTT. It is translated as CASSLYRAGNTIYF. Variable domain in full (rest from reference TRBV5-6 and TRBJ1-3): DAGVTQSPTHLIKTRGQQVTLRCSPKSGHDTVSWYQQALGQGPQFIFQYYEEEERQRGNFPDRFSGHQFPNYSSELNVNALLLGDSALYLCASSLYRAGNTIYFGEGSWLTVV.

The V and J genes are TRBV7-2 and TRBJ1-1; TRBD1 matches at 7 bases. The CDR3 length is 16 residues. Germline lookup yields CDR1 SGHTA and CDR2 FQGNSA. V was clipped by 4 bases and J by 1 base; unmatched bases: 9. CDR3 amino acids: CASSSRSGGKNTEAFF. CDR3 coding DNA: TGTGCCAGCAGCTCAAGGTCAGGGGGAAAGAACACTGAAGCTTTCTTT. Looking up the rest from reference TRBV7-2 and TRBJ1-1 gives the full variable domain: GAGVSQSPSNKVTEKGKDVELRCDPISGHTALYWYRQSLGQGLEFLIYFQGNSAPDKSGLPSDRFSAERTGGSVSTLTIQRTQQEDSAVYLCASSSRSGGKNTEAFFGQGTRLTVV.

The chain recombines TRBV19 with TRBJ2-1; 11 nucleotides agree with TRBD1. After removal of 4 bases from V and 3 bases from J, the junction contained 5 bases not matched to a gene. The CDR3 covers 16 residues. The germline gives CDR1 LNHDA, CDR2 SQIVND (reference sequence). CDR3 in DNA: TGTGCCAGTAGTACCTCCGGGACAGGGGGCTACAATGAGCAGTTCTTC. Its translation: CASSTSGTGGYNEQFF.

The chain links TRBV29-1 to TRBJ2-5; tentatively, D is TRBD2 (5 bases). Trimming took 6 bases from V and 2 from J, leaving 13 bases between them. Per germline, CDR1 SQVTM and CDR2 ANQGSEA. The CDR3 is made up of 13 amino acids. The CDR3 loop is CSVHVQRQETQYF. CDR3 in DNA: TGCAGCGTGCACGTCCAGCGGCAAGAGACCCAGTACTTC.

The table lists this clone with a few counts. The rearrangement links TRBV19 to TRBJ1-5; possible D gene TRBD1, 6 bases. Germline V gene lookup returns CDR1 LNHDA and CDR2 SQIVND (reference sequence). Trimming shortened V by 5 bases and J by 3 bases, and 14 bases separated the two germline ends. The CDR3 has 15 residues. The CDR3, as DNA: TGTGCCAGTAGTCCCGGACAGCTATACAATCAGCCCCAGCATTTT. Amino acid sequence: CASSPGQLYNQPQHF.

This clone has only a few counts. The genes are TRBV7-2 and TRBJ1-1, with a tentative D call TRBD1 (6 bases). The CDR3 is 12 amino acids. V was shortened by 4 bases and J by 6 bases, with 9 bases between the two germline ends. Germline CDR1 reads SGHTA; CDR2 reads FQGNSA. In DNA form, the CDR3 reads TGTGCCAGCAGCTCACAGGGTTCTGAAGCTTTCTTT. Translation: CASSSQGSEAFF.

The chain recombines TRBV10-2 with TRBJ2-5; TRBD1 matches 9 bases. Germline V gene lookup returns CDR1 WSHSY and CDR2 SAAADI. The CDR3 sequence is 13 residues long. The trim removed 10 bases at V and 4 bases at J, leaving 7 bases unmatched. CDR3 in DNA: TGCGCCACGACTACAGGGGGCCGAGAGACCCAGTACTTC. Residues: CATTTGGRETQYF.

This chain links TRBV29-1 with TRBJ2-1; D is unresolved. The ends were cut back, 1 base at V and 4 bases at J, with 5 bases in the middle. CDR1 is SQVTM and CDR2 is ANQGSEA in the germline V gene. CDR3 length: 12 amino acids. CDR3 in DNA: TGCAGCGTTGAAGCCGCGTACAATGAGCAGTTCTTC. It specifies CSVEAAYNEQFF.

This rearrangement joins TRBV6-1 to TRBJ2-1; D gene ambiguous. This CDR3 region has 15 residues. CDR1 and CDR2 from the germline V gene are MNHNS and SASEGT. Deletions cut 2 bases from V and 0 bases from J, with 8 bases between. The CDR3 DNA reads as TGTGCCAGCAGTGAAATTCGTAGCTCCTACAATGAGCAGTTCTTC. It specifies CASSEIRSSYNEQFF.

The chain uses TRBV9 and TRBJ2-7, with TRBD2 identical over 7 bases. Germline V CDR1 and CDR2: SGDLS, YYNGEE. The CDR3 extends over 19 amino acids. Trimming took 0 bases from V and 3 from J; bases not matched to a gene: 18. CDR3 protein: CASSVVVSPRGRVYYEQYV. The DNA for the CDR3 is TGTGCCAGCAGCGTAGTAGTATCCCCCCGGGGGAGGGTTTACTACGAGCAGTACGTC.

This clone was counted between two and nine times. This rearrangement joins TRBV19 to TRBJ2-4; TRBD2 is a possible D gene (5 bases). Germline CDR1 and CDR2: LNHDA and SQIVND (reference sequence). This CDR3 region has 17 residues. V lost 3 bases and J 0 bases, leaving 15 bases between the germline ends. The CDR3 nucleotides are TGTGCCAGTAGTATGCGGAGCGGAGACCTAGCCAAAAACATTCAGTACTTC. Its protein is CASSMRSGDLAKNIQYF.

J is TRBJ2-2 and V is TRBV9; 14 bases line up with TRBD2. The V gene end was trimmed by 4 bases and the J gene end by 4 bases; junction bases not matched to a gene: 3. Germline V gene lookup returns CDR1 SGDLS and CDR2 YYNGEE. The CDR3 has 16 residues. In DNA, the CDR3 is TGTGCCAGCAGCCCGACTAGCGGGGGGGCCACCGGGGAGCTGTTTTTT. Amino acids: CASSPTSGGATGELFF.